The 3 T cell receptor beta chains reported below all come from one sample, sequenced in a study of blood T cell repertoires in COVID-19. Produced via immunoSEQ multiplex PCR; TCRdb's table is partial and in-frame only. The sample consists of a few hundred thousand clones, around 90% of them appearing once. Sequenced input: PBMCs or T cells enriched from blood (not recorded which). The origin of the receptors is a woman aged 25 to 39 who had recovered from COVID-19.

The genes are TRBV5-1 and TRBJ2-7, with 12 bases identical to TRBD2. Germline V gene sequence: CDR1 SGHRS, CDR2 YFSETQ. Losses at the gene ends were 7 bases for V and 3 bases for J; bases not matched to a gene: 8. The length of the CDR3 is 15 residues. Here the CDR3 DNA reads TGCGCCAGCGGCCGGACTAGCGGGATCGGCTACGAGCAGTACTTC. Amino acid sequence: CASGRTSGIGYEQYF.

This clone was counted between two and nine times. The chain couples TRBV30 to TRBJ1-1; weak D call: TRBD1 (5 bases). Trimming took off 0 bases at V and 6 bases at J, with 5 bases between the two ends. The germline V gene encodes CDR1 GTSNPN and CDR2 SVGIG (reference sequence). This CDR3 comprises 11 residues. The CDR3 sequence: CAWSVQAEAFF. The CDR3 DNA follows: TGTGCCTGGAGTGTACAGGCTGAAGCTTTCTTT.

V gene TRBV7-6 combines with J gene TRBJ1-3; D might be TRBD1 (5 bases). Looked up from germline, CDR1 is SGHVS and CDR2 is FNYEAQ. Trimming took 1 base from V and 1 from J, leaving 17 bases between them. This CDR3 has 18 residues. The CDR3 nucleotides are TGTGCCAGCAGCTTAGGAATGGGAAGGGGCCAATCTGGAAACACCATATATTTT. This gives the protein CASSLGMGRGQSGNTIYF.